These T cell receptor beta chains were read from a single sample in a study of blood T cell repertoires in COVID-19. Produced via immunoSEQ multiplex PCR; TCRdb's table is partial and in-frame only. The table includes about 180,000 clones, around 88% detected once. Sample: peripheral blood. The receptor source for this set is a woman aged 25 to 39 with acute or convalescent COVID-19. CDR3s include the opening cysteine and the closing phenylalanine or tryptophan. A D gene is named only where the DNA matches it firmly. Clone size is not always given. Where it is, it says once, few, many or a class for expanded clones.

J	D	V	size	CDR3	DNA
TRBJ2-7	TRBD2	TRBV27	-	CASSLGASGSYEQYF	TGTGCCAGCAGTTTAGGTGCTAGCGGGAGCTACGAGCAGTACTTC
TRBJ2-2	TRBD1	TRBV28	-	CASRPGTGRERAFTGELFF	TGTGCCAGCAGACCCGGGACAGGGAGGGAACGAGCTTTCACCGGGGAGCTGTTTTTT
TRBJ2-3	-	TRBV5-1	-	CASSLDSPTDTQYF	TGCGCCAGCAGCCTGGACTCCCCTACAGATACGCAGTATTTT
TRBJ1-4	-	TRBV4-2	-	CASSHPHADGEKKLFF	TGTGCCAGCAGCCATCCTCATGCGGACGGGGAAAAAAAACTGTTTTTT
TRBJ2-7	-	TRBV7-2	-	CASSHPPSGSYEQYF	TGTGCCAGCAGCCACCCCCCCTCCGGGTCCTACGAGCAGTACTTC
TRBJ1-5	-	TRBV28	-	CASSTLNQPQHF	TGTGCCAGCAGTACCCTAAATCAGCCCCAGCATTTT
TRBJ1-4	-	TRBV11-2	-	CASSLDGPGELFF	TGTGCCAGCAGCTTAGATGGACCGGGAGAACTGTTTTTT
TRBJ1-1	-	TRBV4-2	-	CASSLAPEATEAFF	TGTGCCAGCAGCCTCGCCCCGGAGGCCACTGAAGCTTTCTTT
TRBJ1-4	-	TRBV7-9	-	CASSPDGQSNEKLFF	TGTGCCAGCAGCCCCGACGGACAGTCTAATGAAAAACTGTTTTTT
TRBJ2-7	-	TRBV10-3	-	CAISTGLRLRGEQYF	TGTGCCATCAGTACGGGACTCCGTCTTCGAGGCGAGCAGTACTTC
TRBJ2-6	TRBD1	TRBV28	-	CASGQGVSGANVLTF	TGTGCCAGTGGACAGGGGGTTTCTGGGGCCAACGTCCTGACTTTC
TRBJ2-3	-	TRBV24-1	once	CATSAGQGYTDTQYF	TGTGCCACCAGTGCCGGGCAGGGATACACAGATACGCAGTATTTT
TRBJ2-5	-	TRBV12-5	-	CASGPQETQYF	TGTGCTAGTGGCCCACAAGAGACCCAGTACTTC
TRBJ2-2	TRBD2	TRBV5-1	-	CASSLALADELFF	TGCGCCAGCAGCTTGGCACTAGCGGATGAGCTGTTTTTT
TRBJ1-1	TRBD1	TRBV7-9	-	CASSPGQGGAFF	TGTGCCAGCAGCCCTGGACAGGGTGGGGCTTTCTTT